This T cell receptor beta chain was identified during a study of T cells expressing NK-cell markers. Overall study context: Sequencing covered eight donors, seven HCMV-seropositive and one seronegative.

For TCR beta, cDNA was produced by 5'RACE template switching with UMIs. For each CDR3 protein, TCRdb gives one entry from its re-call of the 5' RACE reads, without DNA. The sample table includes roughly 150,000 distinct CDR3 sequences. Germline loops: CDR1 MNHNS, CDR2 SASEGT. The CDR3 contains 18 residues. The sequenced sample was blood T cells: a sorted CD56 or NKG2C T cell subset, CD4+ or CD8+ T cells, or bulk PBMC T cells (not recorded which). The TCR was taken from a man aged 18-69 years in good health. The chain couples TRBV6-1 to TRBJ2-5; absent DNA, TCRdb's TRBD2 call cannot be checked. The CDR3: CASSPRGHRALMQETQYF.